This TCR beta chain was retrieved from a study of cytomegalovirus exposure and HLA in healthy donors. Regarding the study as a whole: Highly shared variants forming one cluster were likely a sequencing artifact. In a later analysis, compared with equally common non-associated chains, HLA-associated beta chains were more expanded.

CDR3 length equals 19 residues. Germline CDR1 and CDR2: SGHTA and FQGNSA. V was trimmed by 4 bases and J by 4 bases, leaving 29 bases between them. As for this clone: Its cognate antigen is unknown.

All donors participated as healthy donors of bone marrow. The PCR made use of 60 Vbeta and 13 Jbeta primers. Using immunoSEQ multiplex PCR, the repertoire was profiled, and TCRdb retains in-frame clones only, with some absent. The sample has roughly 71,000 clones; around 73% are singletons. Sequencing used PBMCs. The receptor comes from a girl aged 5 to 17 in good health and CMV-seropositive. J is TRBJ2-7 and V is TRBV7-2; a weak D match, TRBD2 (5 bases). CDR3 amino acids: CASSSPIPQRSGDFYEQYF. Written as DNA, the CDR3 is TGTGCCAGCAGCTCCCCAATACCACAAAGAAGCGGAGATTTTTACGAGCAGTACTTC. The variable domain in full, with the rest retrieved from reference TRBV7-2 and TRBJ2-7, is GAGVSQSPSNKVTEKGKDVELRCDPISGHTALYWYRQSLGQGLEFLIYFQGNSAPDKSGLPSDRFSAERTGGSVSTLTIQRTQQEDSAVYLCASSSPIPQRSGDFYEQYFGPGTRLTVT.